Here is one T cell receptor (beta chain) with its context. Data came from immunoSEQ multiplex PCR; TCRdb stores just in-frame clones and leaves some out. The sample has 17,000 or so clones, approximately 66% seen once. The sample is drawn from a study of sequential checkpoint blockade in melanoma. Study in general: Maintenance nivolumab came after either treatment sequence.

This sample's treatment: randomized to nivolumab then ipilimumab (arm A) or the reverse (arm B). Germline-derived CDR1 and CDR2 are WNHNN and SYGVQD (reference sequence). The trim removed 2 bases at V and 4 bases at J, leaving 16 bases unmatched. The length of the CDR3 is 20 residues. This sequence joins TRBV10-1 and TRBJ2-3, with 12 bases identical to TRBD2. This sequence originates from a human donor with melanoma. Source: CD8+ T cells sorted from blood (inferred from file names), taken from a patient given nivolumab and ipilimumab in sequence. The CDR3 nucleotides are TGCGCCAGCAGTGAGAGAGACCTAGCGGGAGGGCCCTTCATCCCAGATACGCAGTATTTT. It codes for CASSERDLAGGPFIPDTQYF.